Listed below are T cell receptor beta chains from one sample, sequenced in a study of early stage breast cancer tumors. Clones were read by immunoSEQ multiplex PCR, and TCRdb kept only the in-frame ones, dropping some. The sample contains about 58,000 clones, roughly 80% of which appear only once. Material for sequencing was blood. Receptors were obtained from a person younger than 45 with breast cancer. The CDR3 runs from the conserved cysteine through the conserved F or W. A D gene is named only where the DNA matches it firmly. Not every row has a clone size; where given, it reads once, few, many or a size class.

clone size: -; D gene: TRBD2; J gene: TRBJ2-1; V gene: TRBV11-3; CDR3 protein: CASSLGPSGSYNEQFF; CDR3 DNA: TGTGCCAGCAGCTTAGGGCCTAGCGGGAGTTACAATGAGCAGTTCTTC
clone size: -; D gene: -; J gene: TRBJ2-1; V gene: TRBV4-3; CDR3 protein: CASSQEEGSGYNEQFF; CDR3 DNA: TGCGCCAGCAGCCAGGAAGAGGGTTCGGGATACAATGAGCAGTTCTTC
clone size: once; D gene: -; J gene: TRBJ1-5; V gene: TRBV5-6; CDR3 protein: CASSFAAGINQPQHF; CDR3 DNA: TGTGCCAGCAGCTTTGCTGCAGGGATCAATCAGCCCCAGCATTTT
clone size: once; D gene: -; J gene: TRBJ1-5; V gene: TRBV7-2; CDR3 protein: CASSLSLTRGNQPQHF; CDR3 DNA: TGTGCCAGCAGCTTAAGTCTAACCCGGGGCAATCAGCCCCAGCATTTT
clone size: -; D gene: -; J gene: TRBJ1-3; V gene: TRBV11-2; CDR3 protein: CASSLDRGGNTIYF; CDR3 DNA: TGTGCCAGCAGCTTAGACAGGGGAGGAAACACCATATATTTT
clone size: few; D gene: -; J gene: TRBJ2-2; V gene: TRBV7-2; CDR3 protein: CASSSVLGVANTGELFF; CDR3 DNA: TGTGCCAGCAGCTCCGTTCTGGGGGTCGCGAACACCGGGGAGCTGTTTTTT
clone size: -; D gene: -; J gene: TRBJ2-7; V gene: TRBV9; CDR3 protein: CASSSRPLDSYEQYF; CDR3 DNA: TGTGCCAGCAGCTCCCGCCCCCTCGACTCCTACGAGCAGTACTTC
clone size: -; D gene: -; J gene: TRBJ1-1; V gene: TRBV11-3; CDR3 protein: CASSLGSAREAFF; CDR3 DNA: TGTGCCAGCAGCTTAGGCAGCGCTCGCGAAGCTTTCTTT
clone size: -; D gene: TRBD1; J gene: TRBJ2-1; V gene: TRBV6-5; CDR3 protein: CASSSWGQGAGNEQFF; CDR3 DNA: TGTGCCAGCAGTTCCTGGGGACAGGGGGCGGGAAATGAGCAGTTCTTC
clone size: -; D gene: TRBD1; J gene: TRBJ2-7; V gene: TRBV7-2; CDR3 protein: CASIEQGALHEQYF; CDR3 DNA: TGTGCCAGCATCGAACAGGGGGCGCTCCACGAGCAGTACTTC
clone size: -; D gene: -; J gene: TRBJ2-5; V gene: TRBV18; CDR3 protein: CASSPPMGRETQYF; CDR3 DNA: TGTGCCAGCTCACCACCAATGGGGAGAGAGACCCAGTACTTC
clone size: -; D gene: TRBD2; J gene: TRBJ2-1; V gene: TRBV5-5; CDR3 protein: CASSFQLAGVRNEQFF; CDR3 DNA: TGTGCCAGCAGCTTTCAGCTAGCGGGAGTTAGGAATGAGCAGTTCTTC
clone size: -; D gene: -; J gene: TRBJ2-1; V gene: TRBV7-9; CDR3 protein: CASSALGLDYNEQFF; CDR3 DNA: TGTGCCAGCAGCGCCCTCGGGCTTGACTACAATGAGCAGTTCTTC
clone size: -; D gene: -; J gene: TRBJ1-3; V gene: TRBV5-1; CDR3 protein: CASSLGGTGAGNTIYF; CDR3 DNA: TGCGCCAGCAGCTTGGGGGGGACGGGCGCTGGAAACACCATATATTTT
clone size: -; D gene: -; J gene: TRBJ1-1; V gene: TRBV25-1; CDR3 protein: CASVPSLGQRMNTEAFF; CDR3 DNA: TGTGCCAGCGTTCCCTCACTCGGGCAGAGAATGAACACTGAAGCTTTCTTT
clone size: -; D gene: TRBD2; J gene: TRBJ2-2; V gene: TRBV6-4; CDR3 protein: CASSRLAGVGTGELFF; CDR3 DNA: TGTGCCAGCAGTAGATTAGCGGGAGTTGGCACCGGGGAGCTGTTTTTT
clone size: -; D gene: TRBD2; J gene: TRBJ2-1; V gene: TRBV5-1; CDR3 protein: CASSSGTSGIAFWNEQFF; CDR3 DNA: TGCGCCAGCAGCTCCGGGACTAGCGGGATTGCGTTTTGGAATGAGCAGTTCTTC
clone size: few; D gene: -; J gene: TRBJ1-2; V gene: TRBV13; CDR3 protein: CASRGQPGYGYTF; CDR3 DNA: TGTGCCAGCAGAGGCCAGCCAGGCTATGGCTACACCTTC
clone size: -; D gene: TRBD2; J gene: TRBJ2-1; V gene: TRBV18; CDR3 protein: CASSQPGLAGGSYNEQFF; CDR3 DNA: TGTGCCAGCTCACAACCGGGACTAGCGGGAGGTTCCTACAATGAGCAGTTCTTC
clone size: -; D gene: -; J gene: TRBJ1-1; V gene: TRBV21-1; CDR3 protein: CASSPRTGPGMNTEAFF; CDR3 DNA: TGTGCCAGCAGCCCACGGACAGGCCCCGGGATGAACACTGAAGCTTTCTTT
clone size: -; D gene: TRBD2; J gene: TRBJ2-5; V gene: TRBV10-3; CDR3 protein: CAISDNDFQREGTQYF; CDR3 DNA: TGTGCCATCAGCGATAATGATTTTCAGCGGGAGGGGACCCAGTACTTC
clone size: -; D gene: -; J gene: TRBJ1-1; V gene: TRBV7-2; CDR3 protein: CASSLSSNTEAFF; CDR3 DNA: TGTGCCAGCAGCTTATCATCAAACACTGAAGCTTTCTTT
clone size: -; D gene: -; J gene: TRBJ1-1; V gene: TRBV25-1; CDR3 protein: CASSSTGDTEAFF; CDR3 DNA: TGTGCCAGCAGCTCAACCGGGGACACTGAAGCTTTCTTT
clone size: -; D gene: TRBD2; J gene: TRBJ2-7; V gene: TRBV6-5; CDR3 protein: CASSYHFGTSGYEQYF; CDR3 DNA: TGTGCCAGCAGTTACCATTTCGGGACTAGCGGCTACGAGCAGTACTTC
clone size: -; D gene: -; J gene: TRBJ1-1; V gene: TRBV5-1; CDR3 protein: CASSLTAPGAWTEAFF; CDR3 DNA: TGCGCCAGCAGCTTGACCGCGCCAGGGGCATGGACTGAAGCTTTCTTT
clone size: -; D gene: -; J gene: TRBJ2-3; V gene: TRBV7-8; CDR3 protein: CASSYRTDTQYF; CDR3 DNA: TGTGCCAGCAGCTATAGGACAGATACGCAGTATTTT
clone size: -; D gene: TRBD2; J gene: TRBJ2-7; V gene: TRBV6-5; CDR3 protein: CASSLLAGVPHEQYF; CDR3 DNA: TGTGCCAGCAGCCTCCTAGCGGGAGTCCCACACGAGCAGTACTTC
clone size: -; D gene: TRBD1; J gene: TRBJ1-4; V gene: TRBV10-1; CDR3 protein: CASSWDRGGEKLFF; CDR3 DNA: TGCGCCAGCAGTTGGGACAGGGGAGGTGAAAAACTGTTTTTT
clone size: -; D gene: -; J gene: TRBJ2-5; V gene: TRBV5-1; CDR3 protein: CASSLKETQYF; CDR3 DNA: TGCGCCAGCAGCTTAAAAGAGACCCAGTACTTC
clone size: -; D gene: -; J gene: TRBJ2-5; V gene: TRBV10-3; CDR3 protein: CAISEIRRGIGRGETQYF; CDR3 DNA: TGTGCCATCAGTGAGATTCGTAGGGGAATTGGGAGAGGGGAGACCCAGTACTTC
clone size: -; D gene: -; J gene: TRBJ2-7; V gene: TRBV4-3; CDR3 protein: CASSQDLGNGEQYF; CDR3 DNA: TGCGCCAGCAGCCAAGATTTGGGAAACGGCGAGCAGTACTTC
clone size: -; D gene: -; J gene: TRBJ2-7; V gene: TRBV6-6; CDR3 protein: CASSLSGRSYEQYF; CDR3 DNA: TGTGCCAGCAGCCTTAGCGGACGCTCCTACGAGCAGTACTTC
clone size: -; D gene: TRBD1; J gene: TRBJ2-7; V gene: TRBV5-6; CDR3 protein: CASSLLQGEQYF; CDR3 DNA: TGTGCCAGCAGCTTGTTACAGGGGGAGCAGTACTTC
clone size: -; D gene: -; J gene: TRBJ2-3; V gene: TRBV19; CDR3 protein: CASSRTSSDADTQYF; CDR3 DNA: TGTGCCAGTAGTAGAACTAGCTCAGACGCAGATACGCAGTATTTT
clone size: -; D gene: -; J gene: TRBJ2-1; V gene: TRBV11-2; CDR3 protein: CASSFGGSNEQFF; CDR3 DNA: TGTGCCAGCAGCTTTGGGGGTTCCAATGAGCAGTTCTTC
clone size: -; D gene: -; J gene: TRBJ2-3; V gene: TRBV7-9; CDR3 protein: CASNRPWGASTDTQYF; CDR3 DNA: TGTGCCAGCAACCGACCCTGGGGTGCTAGCACAGATACGCAGTATTTT
clone size: few; D gene: -; J gene: TRBJ1-6; V gene: TRBV4-2; CDR3 protein: CASSQDRWVSSYNSPLHF; CDR3 DNA: TGTGCCAGCAGCCAAGATCGTTGGGTTAGCTCCTATAATTCACCCCTCCACTTT
clone size: -; D gene: TRBD1; J gene: TRBJ2-6; V gene: TRBV5-6; CDR3 protein: CASTRDRGAGANVLTF; CDR3 DNA: TGTGCCAGCACCCGGGACAGGGGAGCAGGGGCCAACGTCCTGACTTTC
clone size: -; D gene: -; J gene: TRBJ1-5; V gene: TRBV7-2; CDR3 protein: CASSRQGNQPQHF; CDR3 DNA: TGTGCCAGCAGCCGACAGGGCAATCAGCCCCAGCATTTT
clone size: -; D gene: -; J gene: TRBJ1-4; V gene: TRBV5-6; CDR3 protein: CASSLERGKLFF; CDR3 DNA: TGTGCCAGCAGCTTGGAAAGGGGGAAACTGTTTTTT
clone size: few; D gene: -; J gene: TRBJ2-7; V gene: TRBV6-5; CDR3 protein: CASSYKSGDISYEQYF; CDR3 DNA: TGTGCCAGCAGTTATAAGTCAGGCGATATATCCTACGAGCAGTACTTC
clone size: -; D gene: -; J gene: TRBJ2-2; V gene: TRBV25-1; CDR3 protein: CASSGLGDTGELFF; CDR3 DNA: TGTGCCAGCAGTGGGTTGGGGGATACCGGGGAGCTGTTTTTT
clone size: -; D gene: -; J gene: TRBJ2-2; V gene: TRBV5-3; CDR3 protein: CARSRPGLAENTGELFF; CDR3 DNA: TGTGCCAGAAGCCGCCCAGGACTGGCGGAGAACACCGGGGAGCTGTTTTTT
clone size: -; D gene: -; J gene: TRBJ2-1; V gene: TRBV19; CDR3 protein: CASSKSGNQNNEQFF; CDR3 DNA: TGTGCCAGTAGTAAATCGGGAAATCAAAACAATGAGCAGTTCTTC
clone size: -; D gene: TRBD2; J gene: TRBJ2-5; V gene: TRBV2; CDR3 protein: CASTPGLAGDVGETQYF; CDR3 DNA: TGTGCCAGCACCCCGGGACTAGCGGGAGACGTAGGAGAGACCCAGTACTTC
clone size: -; D gene: -; J gene: TRBJ2-4; V gene: TRBV29-1; CDR3 protein: CSASGLAKNIQYF; CDR3 DNA: TGCAGCGCTTCGGGACTAGCCAAAAACATTCAGTACTTC
clone size: -; D gene: -; J gene: TRBJ1-2; V gene: TRBV5-1; CDR3 protein: CASSDGGPAGYGYTF; CDR3 DNA: TGCGCCAGCAGCGATGGGGGGCCCGCGGGGTATGGCTACACCTTC
clone size: once; D gene: -; J gene: TRBJ1-1; V gene: TRBV18; CDR3 protein: CASSPPAGMNTEAFF; CDR3 DNA: TGTGCCAGCTCACCACCGGCAGGGATGAACACTGAAGCTTTCTTT
clone size: few; D gene: -; J gene: TRBJ2-7; V gene: TRBV25-1; CDR3 protein: CASSEYYEQYF; CDR3 DNA: TGTGCCAGCAGTGAATATTACGAGCAGTACTTC
clone size: -; D gene: -; J gene: TRBJ2-1; V gene: TRBV18; CDR3 protein: CASSPLTSSRDNEQFF; CDR3 DNA: TGTGCCAGCTCACCACTTACTAGCTCGCGGGACAATGAGCAGTTCTTC
clone size: -; D gene: TRBD2; J gene: TRBJ2-1; V gene: TRBV5-4; CDR3 protein: CASSLGLAGTSSSYNEQFF; CDR3 DNA: TGTGCCAGCAGCTTGGGACTAGCGGGAACCAGCAGCTCCTACAATGAGCAGTTCTTC